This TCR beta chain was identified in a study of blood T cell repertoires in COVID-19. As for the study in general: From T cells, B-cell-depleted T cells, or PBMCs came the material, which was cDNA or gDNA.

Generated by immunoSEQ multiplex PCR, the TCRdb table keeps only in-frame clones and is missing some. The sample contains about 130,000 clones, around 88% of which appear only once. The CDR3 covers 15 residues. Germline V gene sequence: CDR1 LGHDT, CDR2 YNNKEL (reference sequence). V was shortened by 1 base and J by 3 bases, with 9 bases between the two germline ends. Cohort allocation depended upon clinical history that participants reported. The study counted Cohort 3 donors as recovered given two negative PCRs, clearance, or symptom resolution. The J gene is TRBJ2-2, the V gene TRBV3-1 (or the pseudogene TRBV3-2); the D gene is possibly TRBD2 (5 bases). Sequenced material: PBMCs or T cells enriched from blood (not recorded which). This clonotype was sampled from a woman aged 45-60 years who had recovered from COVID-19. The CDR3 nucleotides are TGTGCCAGCAGCCAAGGTGGAGGTGACACCGGGGAGCTGTTTTTT. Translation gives CASSQGGGDTGELFF.